This T cell receptor (beta chain) was documented in a study of shared clonotypes between healthy human individuals. Notes on the study in general: What naive subsets generally showed was a larger estimated richness than memory subsets showed.

Here immunoSEQ multiplex PCR was the method, and the copy in TCRdb shows in-frame clones only, minus some. The sample lists approximately 980,000 clones; around three quarters were seen once. The donor cohort consisted entirely of Caucasian adults residing in Nashville, Tennessee. Concerning this clone itself: Its antigen is undetermined.

The sequenced sample consisted of memory CD4+ T cells sorted from blood. Described subset: CD45RA-negative fraction. The origin of this receptor is a man younger than 30 in good health.

The CDR3 bases are TGTGCCTGGAGTGTAACAGGGCGCGCTGGAAACACCATATATTTT. Its protein is CAWSVTGRAGNTIYF. The chain uses TRBV30 and TRBJ1-3, with D possibly matching TRBD1 (6 bases). The V end lost 0 bases, the J end lost 2 bases, and 11 bases lay between the germline ends. The CDR3 has 15 residues. CDR1 GTSNPN and CDR2 SVGIG come from the germline V gene (reference sequence).